The rows below give T cell receptor beta chains drawn from one sample of a study of OX40 agonist ivuxolimab in advanced cancers. Assay used: immunoSEQ multiplex PCR; TCRdb lists only in-frame clones, some missing. Of over 85,000 clones listed, about 92% were seen once; the top ten hold about 0.24%. The source material was CD4+ or CD8+ T cells sorted from blood, sampled in a trial of the OX40 agonist ivuxolimab. The origin of the receptors is an adult with an advanced solid tumor such as melanoma, head and neck, liver or kidney cancer. Both conserved end residues are part of each CDR3. The D gene is left open where the match is weak. Where a row states a size, it is once, few, many or the class of an expanded clone; other rows omit it.

clone size: NA
V gene: TRBV11-2
CDR3 length: 14
D gene: NA
J gene: TRBJ1-5
CDR3 DNA: TGTGCCAGCAGCTCGGGGCTTATCGGTCAGCCCCAGCATTTT
CDR3 protein: CASSSGLIGQPQHF

clone size: NA
V gene: TRBV4-3
CDR3 length: 15
D gene: NA
J gene: TRBJ1-6
CDR3 DNA: TGCGCCAGCAGACCCCAGGGGTCCGGCGATTCACCCCTCCACTTT
CDR3 protein: CASRPQGSGDSPLHF

clone size: NA
V gene: TRBV29-1
CDR3 length: 12
D gene: NA
J gene: TRBJ1-5
CDR3 DNA: TGCAGCGTGAGGGGAGAGGGTCAGCCCCAGCATTTT
CDR3 protein: CSVRGEGQPQHF

clone size: NA
V gene: TRBV19
CDR3 length: 14
D gene: TRBD2
J gene: TRBJ2-3
CDR3 DNA: TGTGCCAGTACAGCGGGAGTGAGCACAGATACGCAGTATTTT
CDR3 protein: CASTAGVSTDTQYF

clone size: NA
V gene: TRBV10-3
CDR3 length: 13
D gene: NA
J gene: TRBJ2-3
CDR3 DNA: TGTGCCATTTCCACTACCAGGACAGATACGCAGTATTTT
CDR3 protein: CAISTTRTDTQYF

clone size: NA
V gene: TRBV4-3
CDR3 length: 16
D gene: NA
J gene: TRBJ2-7
CDR3 DNA: TGCGCCAGCAGCCAAGATCGTATTGCAGGGAAGTACGAGCAGTACTTC
CDR3 protein: CASSQDRIAGKYEQYF

clone size: NA
V gene: TRBV6-5
CDR3 length: 13
D gene: NA
J gene: TRBJ1-5
CDR3 DNA: TGTGCCAGCAGTTACCGATCGAGGCAGCCCCAGCATTTT
CDR3 protein: CASSYRSRQPQHF

clone size: NA
V gene: TRBV28
CDR3 length: 12
D gene: NA
J gene: TRBJ1-1
CDR3 DNA: TGTGCCAGCAGGGAACAGGGCGCTGAAGCTTTCTTT
CDR3 protein: CASREQGAEAFF

clone size: NA
V gene: TRBV11-3
CDR3 length: 13
D gene: NA
J gene: TRBJ2-1
CDR3 DNA: TGTGCCAGCAGCCTGTTTGAGTCGGGCCAGCAGTTCTTC
CDR3 protein: CASSLFESGQQFF

clone size: NA
V gene: TRBV7-3
CDR3 length: 14
D gene: NA
J gene: TRBJ2-1
CDR3 DNA: TGTGCCAGCAGCTTATCTTTGACCGTAAATGAGCAGTTCTTC
CDR3 protein: CASSLSLTVNEQFF

clone size: NA
V gene: TRBV5-1
CDR3 length: 13
D gene: NA
J gene: TRBJ2-3
CDR3 DNA: TGCGCCAGCAGCAGAACTAGCACAGATACGCAGTATTTT
CDR3 protein: CASSRTSTDTQYF

clone size: NA
V gene: TRBV2
CDR3 length: 13
D gene: TRBD1
J gene: TRBJ1-6
CDR3 DNA: TGTGCCAGCAGTGAAGCAGGGGGCTCACCCCTCCACTTT
CDR3 protein: CASSEAGGSPLHF

clone size: NA
V gene: TRBV20-1
CDR3 length: 11
D gene: NA
J gene: TRBJ2-1
CDR3 DNA: TGCAGTGCTAGAAGGGGGGATGAGCAGTTCTTC
CDR3 protein: CSARRGDEQFF

clone size: NA
V gene: TRBV6-5
CDR3 length: 16
D gene: NA
J gene: TRBJ1-5
CDR3 DNA: TGTGCCAGCAGTTACTCCTCTACGGGGAGCAATCAGCCCCAGCATTTT
CDR3 protein: CASSYSSTGSNQPQHF

clone size: NA
V gene: TRBV2
CDR3 length: 12
D gene: NA
J gene: TRBJ1-5
CDR3 DNA: TGTGCCAGCAGTGAAGCCGGGCGGCCCCAGCATTTT
CDR3 protein: CASSEAGRPQHF

clone size: once
V gene: TRBV19
CDR3 length: 16
D gene: NA
J gene: TRBJ1-6
CDR3 DNA: TGTGCCAGTAGTATAGGTTTTGGCTCCTATAATTCACCCCTCCACTTT
CDR3 protein: CASSIGFGSYNSPLHF

clone size: NA
V gene: TRBV5-6
CDR3 length: 16
D gene: NA
J gene: TRBJ1-1
CDR3 DNA: TGTGCCAGCAGCCCCTTTGGGGGAGTCGAACTCGCTGAAGCTTTCTTT
CDR3 protein: CASSPFGGVELAEAFF

clone size: NA
V gene: TRBV20-1
CDR3 length: 11
D gene: NA
J gene: TRBJ1-2
CDR3 DNA: TGCAGTGCTAGAGCGCTGGGAAGCTACACCTTC
CDR3 protein: CSARALGSYTF

clone size: NA
V gene: TRBV4-2
CDR3 length: 13
D gene: NA
J gene: TRBJ2-5
CDR3 DNA: TGTGCCAGCAGCCAGCCTCTCCAAGAGACCCAGTACTTC
CDR3 protein: CASSQPLQETQYF

clone size: once
V gene: TRBV6-6
CDR3 length: 16
D gene: TRBD2
J gene: TRBJ2-1
CDR3 DNA: TGTGCCAGCAGTACGCGACTAGCGGGAGGGAACAATGAGCAGTTCTTC
CDR3 protein: CASSTRLAGGNNEQFF

clone size: NA
V gene: TRBV30
CDR3 length: 13
D gene: NA
J gene: TRBJ1-1
CDR3 DNA: TGTGCCTGGAGGGGACAAATCAGGACTGAAGCTTTCTTT
CDR3 protein: CAWRGQIRTEAFF

clone size: NA
V gene: TRBV10-3
CDR3 length: 19
D gene: TRBD1
J gene: TRBJ1-3
CDR3 DNA: TGTGCCACCAGGGGGACTATTGAGAGTGGAGGGGCTCACGGAAACACCATATATTTT
CDR3 protein: CATRGTIESGGAHGNTIYF

clone size: NA
V gene: TRBV27
CDR3 length: 18
D gene: TRBD1
J gene: TRBJ1-5
CDR3 DNA: TGTGCCAGCAGCAGACGGACAGGGGGCACGATGGGGAATCAGCCCCAGCATTTT
CDR3 protein: CASSRRTGGTMGNQPQHF

clone size: few
V gene: TRBV10-2
CDR3 length: 12
D gene: NA
J gene: TRBJ2-1
CDR3 DNA: TGCGCCAGCACCAACAGCTACAATGAGCAGTTCTTC
CDR3 protein: CASTNSYNEQFF

clone size: NA
V gene: TRBV5-1
CDR3 length: 15
D gene: NA
J gene: TRBJ1-2
CDR3 DNA: TGCGCCAGCAGCTTGGTATCCGGTTCTAACTATGGCTACACCTTC
CDR3 protein: CASSLVSGSNYGYTF

clone size: NA
V gene: TRBV6-6
CDR3 length: 11
D gene: NA
J gene: TRBJ2-5
CDR3 DNA: TGTGCCAGCGGCGCTGGAGAGACCCAGTACTTC
CDR3 protein: CASGAGETQYF

clone size: NA
V gene: TRBV9
CDR3 length: 15
D gene: TRBD2
J gene: TRBJ2-3
CDR3 DNA: TGTGCCAGCAGCGTAGGACTAGCGGAGACCAATACGCAGTATTTT
CDR3 protein: CASSVGLAETNTQYF

clone size: NA
V gene: TRBV5-6
CDR3 length: 14
D gene: NA
J gene: TRBJ1-2
CDR3 DNA: TGTGCCAGCAGCCGGGAGCTAACAGGCGGTGGCTACACCTTC
CDR3 protein: CASSRELTGGGYTF

clone size: NA
V gene: TRBV5-1
CDR3 length: 18
D gene: NA
J gene: TRBJ2-6
CDR3 DNA: TGCGCCAGCAGCTTGGGCTGGGAGGTGGGGTCTGGGGCCAACGTCCTGACTTTC
CDR3 protein: CASSLGWEVGSGANVLTF

clone size: once
V gene: TRBV6-6
CDR3 length: 13
D gene: TRBD1
J gene: TRBJ1-1
CDR3 DNA: TGTGCCAGCAGACCGGGACAGGGCGGTGAAGCTTTCTTT
CDR3 protein: CASRPGQGGEAFF

clone size: few
V gene: TRBV30
CDR3 length: 15
D gene: NA
J gene: TRBJ1-1
CDR3 DNA: TGTGCCTGGAGTCTAGGACGTAGCAGGGTTGCTGAAGCTTTCTTT
CDR3 protein: CAWSLGRSRVAEAFF

clone size: NA
V gene: TRBV11-2
CDR3 length: 16
D gene: TRBD2
J gene: TRBJ2-3
CDR3 DNA: TGTGCCAGCAGCCAAGAGGAACTAGCGGGGGGAGGTACGCAGTATTTT
CDR3 protein: CASSQEELAGGGTQYF

clone size: NA
V gene: TRBV9
CDR3 length: 13
D gene: NA
J gene: TRBJ2-3
CDR3 DNA: TGTGCCAGCAGCGTAGGAGCGCTTAATACGCAGTATTTT
CDR3 protein: CASSVGALNTQYF

clone size: NA
V gene: TRBV19
CDR3 length: 18
D gene: NA
J gene: TRBJ1-5
CDR3 DNA: TGTGCCAGTAGTATAACGGGGAGGGGCCCCCTATCTGGCCAGCCCCAGCATTTT
CDR3 protein: CASSITGRGPLSGQPQHF

clone size: NA
V gene: TRBV10-3
CDR3 length: 15
D gene: NA
J gene: TRBJ1-4
CDR3 DNA: TGTGCCACCTGGGGGGGGGATGCAACTAATGAAAAACTGTTTTTT
CDR3 protein: CATWGGDATNEKLFF

clone size: NA
V gene: TRBV30
CDR3 length: 14
D gene: NA
J gene: TRBJ1-4
CDR3 DNA: TGTGCCTGGAGTGATTGGGGGTCTAATGAAAAACTGTTTTTT
CDR3 protein: CAWSDWGSNEKLFF

clone size: NA
V gene: TRBV6-5
CDR3 length: 14
D gene: TRBD1
J gene: TRBJ1-1
CDR3 DNA: TGTGCCAGCAGCCCCGGACAGGGGAGCCTTGAAGCTTTCTTT
CDR3 protein: CASSPGQGSLEAFF

clone size: NA
V gene: TRBV15
CDR3 length: 18
D gene: TRBD1
J gene: TRBJ1-5
CDR3 DNA: TGTGCCACCAGCAGAGATAGGGCTCTCCAGGGGGAAAAGGAGCCCCAGCATTTT
CDR3 protein: CATSRDRALQGEKEPQHF

clone size: once
V gene: TRBV15
CDR3 length: 14
D gene: TRBD1
J gene: TRBJ1-1
CDR3 DNA: TGTGCCACCAGCAGGCAGGGGGCGATAGGTGAAGCTTTCTTT
CDR3 protein: CATSRQGAIGEAFF

clone size: NA
V gene: TRBV9
CDR3 length: 18
D gene: TRBD2
J gene: TRBJ2-1
CDR3 DNA: TGTGCCAGCAGCGTAGGGCTAGCGGGGGGCGTTACCTACAATGAGCAGTTCTTC
CDR3 protein: CASSVGLAGGVTYNEQFF

clone size: NA
V gene: TRBV30
CDR3 length: 13
D gene: NA
J gene: TRBJ1-1
CDR3 DNA: TGTGCCTCAAGCAAGGAGATGAACACTGAAGCTTTCTTT
CDR3 protein: CASSKEMNTEAFF

clone size: NA
V gene: TRBV5-1
CDR3 length: 13
D gene: NA
J gene: TRBJ2-7
CDR3 DNA: TGCGCCAGCAGCTTGGGACAGAGAGACGAGCAGTACTTC
CDR3 protein: CASSLGQRDEQYF

clone size: once
V gene: TRBV5-1
CDR3 length: 13
D gene: NA
J gene: TRBJ2-3
CDR3 DNA: TGCGCCAGCAGACGGGCTAGCACAGATACGCAGTATTTT
CDR3 protein: CASRRASTDTQYF

clone size: NA
V gene: TRBV6-5
CDR3 length: 16
D gene: TRBD2
J gene: TRBJ2-2
CDR3 DNA: TGTGCCAGCAGTTACTCGCTAGCGGGGGGCACCGGGGAGCTGTTTTTT
CDR3 protein: CASSYSLAGGTGELFF

clone size: NA
V gene: TRBV11-3
CDR3 length: 17
D gene: TRBD2
J gene: TRBJ2-3
CDR3 DNA: TGTGCCAGCAGCTATATGACTAGCGGGATGAACACAGATACGCAGTATTTT
CDR3 protein: CASSYMTSGMNTDTQYF

clone size: NA
V gene: TRBV11-2
CDR3 length: 15
D gene: NA
J gene: TRBJ1-2
CDR3 DNA: TGTGCCAGCAGCTCCCCAGGGTTAGCTAACTATGGCTACACCTTC
CDR3 protein: CASSSPGLANYGYTF

clone size: NA
V gene: TRBV11-2
CDR3 length: 16
D gene: NA
J gene: TRBJ1-3
CDR3 DNA: TGTGCCAGCAGCTTAGTTGGGGGCCCCTCTGGAAACACCATATATTTT
CDR3 protein: CASSLVGGPSGNTIYF

clone size: NA
V gene: TRBV28
CDR3 length: 13
D gene: NA
J gene: TRBJ2-4
CDR3 DNA: TGTGCCAGCAGTTTATTTGGGGGAAACATTCAGTACTTC
CDR3 protein: CASSLFGGNIQYF

clone size: NA
V gene: TRBV7-8
CDR3 length: 18
D gene: NA
J gene: TRBJ1-6
CDR3 DNA: TGTGCCAGCAGCCAGAGGGAGAGAATCCTTAATGGCGGTTCACCCCTCCACTTT
CDR3 protein: CASSQRERILNGGSPLHF

clone size: NA
V gene: TRBV7-3
CDR3 length: 13
D gene: NA
J gene: TRBJ1-5
CDR3 DNA: TGTGCCACCGGCGTTTTGGGGGCACAGCCCCAGCATTTT
CDR3 protein: CATGVLGAQPQHF

clone size: NA
V gene: TRBV30
CDR3 length: 14
D gene: TRBD1
J gene: TRBJ1-5
CDR3 DNA: TGTGCCTGGAGTCCCACAGGGGGATATCAGCCCCAGCATTTT
CDR3 protein: CAWSPTGGYQPQHF

clone size: few
V gene: TRBV11-1
CDR3 length: 13
D gene: NA
J gene: TRBJ1-5
CDR3 DNA: TGTGCCAGCAGCTTAGGGAACTGGCAGCCCCAGCATTTT
CDR3 protein: CASSLGNWQPQHF